The clone carrying this TCR beta chain has more than one count but fewer than ten. Antigen unknown. Germline is not matched at one junction end, which may reflect a read error. TCRdb analysed the 5' RACE reads with MiXCR anew, one entry per CDR3 protein. The data contain approximately 520,000 distinct CDR3 sequences, roughly 5% of them singletons. This entry comes from a study of CD8 T cells in ankylosing spondylitis. Study-level findings and limits: Several highly homologous variants made up a TCR beta motif that seemed to typify ankylosing spondylitis blood.

Per germline, CDR1 DFQATT and CDR2 SNEGSKA (reference sequence). CDR3 size: 12 residues. The sample consisted of blood, either unsorted or a sorted T cell fraction (not recorded which). This sequence was found in a male donor with ankylosing spondylitis. The chain employs TRBV20-1 and TRBJ2-6; D is perhaps TRBD1 (6 bases). The CDR3 coding sequence is TGCGGTGCCCCAGAGGGGGAGCGGGTCCTGACTTTC. The encoded protein is CGAPEGERVLTF.